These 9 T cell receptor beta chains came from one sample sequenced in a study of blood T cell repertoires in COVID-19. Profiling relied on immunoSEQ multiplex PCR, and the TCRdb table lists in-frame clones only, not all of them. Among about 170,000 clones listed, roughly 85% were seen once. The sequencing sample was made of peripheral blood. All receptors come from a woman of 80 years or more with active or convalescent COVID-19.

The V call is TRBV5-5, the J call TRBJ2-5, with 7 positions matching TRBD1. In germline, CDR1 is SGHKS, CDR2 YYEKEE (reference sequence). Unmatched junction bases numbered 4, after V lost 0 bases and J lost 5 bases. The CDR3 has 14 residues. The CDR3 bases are TGTGCCAGCAGCTTGGCCACAGGGGAGGAGACCCAGTACTTC. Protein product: CASSLATGEETQYF.

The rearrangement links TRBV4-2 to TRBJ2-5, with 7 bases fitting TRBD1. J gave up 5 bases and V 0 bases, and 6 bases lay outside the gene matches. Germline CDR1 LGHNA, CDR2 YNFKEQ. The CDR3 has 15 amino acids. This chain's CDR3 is CASSQDRSTGETQYF. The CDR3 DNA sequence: TGTGCCAGCAGCCAAGATAGGTCGACAGGGGAGACCCAGTACTTC.

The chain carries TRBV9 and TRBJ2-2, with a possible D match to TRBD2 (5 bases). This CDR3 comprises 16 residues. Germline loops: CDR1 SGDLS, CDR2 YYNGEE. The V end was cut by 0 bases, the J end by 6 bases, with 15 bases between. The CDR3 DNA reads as TGTGCCAGCAGCGTAGTCCCGAGGGCTATCCCCGGGGAGCTGTTTTTT. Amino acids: CASSVVPRAIPGELFF.

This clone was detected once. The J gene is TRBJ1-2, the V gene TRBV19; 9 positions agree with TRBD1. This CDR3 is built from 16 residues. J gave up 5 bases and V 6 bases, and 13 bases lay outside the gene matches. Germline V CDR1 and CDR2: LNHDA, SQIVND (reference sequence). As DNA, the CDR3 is TGTGCCAGTAGGAGGGACAGGGCGGAAATGGGATATGGCTACACCTTC. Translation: CASRRDRAEMGYGYTF.

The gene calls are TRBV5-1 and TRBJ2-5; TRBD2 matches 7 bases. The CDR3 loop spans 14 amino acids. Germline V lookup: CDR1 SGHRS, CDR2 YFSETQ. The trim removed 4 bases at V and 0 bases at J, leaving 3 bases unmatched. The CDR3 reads CASSGGEYQETQYF. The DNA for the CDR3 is TGCGCCAGCAGCGGGGGGGAGTACCAAGAGACCCAGTACTTC.

In DNA form, the CDR3 reads TGTGCCTGGAGTGGGACCACCTACCGGGACAGGCGGAGACAAAGCTCCTACGAGCAGTACTTC. This encodes CAWSGTTYRDRRRQSSYEQYF. The J gene is TRBJ2-7, the V gene TRBV30, with 8 positions matching TRBD1. Germline values: CDR1 GTSNPN, CDR2 SVGIG (reference sequence). The CDR3 sequence is 21 residues long. The junction had 23 bases not matched to a gene; V was cut back by 1 base and J by 0 bases.

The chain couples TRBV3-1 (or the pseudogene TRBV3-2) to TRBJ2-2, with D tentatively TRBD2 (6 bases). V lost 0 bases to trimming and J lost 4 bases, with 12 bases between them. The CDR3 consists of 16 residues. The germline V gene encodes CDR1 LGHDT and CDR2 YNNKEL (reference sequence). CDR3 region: CASSQERAGSTGELFF. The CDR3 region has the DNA TGTGCCAGCAGCCAAGAACGGGCGGGGAGCACCGGGGAGCTGTTTTTT.

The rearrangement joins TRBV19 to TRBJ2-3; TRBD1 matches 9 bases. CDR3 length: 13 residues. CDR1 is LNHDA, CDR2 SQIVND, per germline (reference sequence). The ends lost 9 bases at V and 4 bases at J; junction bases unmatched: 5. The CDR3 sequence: CASRDRAADTQYF. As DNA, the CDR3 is TGTGCCAGCCGGGACAGGGCGGCAGATACGCAGTATTTT.

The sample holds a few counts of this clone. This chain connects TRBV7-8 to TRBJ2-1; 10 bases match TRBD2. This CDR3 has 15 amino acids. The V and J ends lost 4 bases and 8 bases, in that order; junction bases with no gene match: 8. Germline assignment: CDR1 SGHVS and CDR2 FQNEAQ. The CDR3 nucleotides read TGTGCCAGCAGCTATGGACTAGCGGTGGGGGATGAGCAGTTCTTC. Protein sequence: CASSYGLAVGDEQFF.